This T cell receptor (beta chain) was recorded in a study of blood T cells in healthy people across ages. A second 7 to 11 cycle PCR used barcoded and J-beta primers. TCRdb reanalysed the 5' RACE reads using MiXCR and keeps one entry per CDR3 protein. The repertoire has 1.5 million or so distinct CDR3 sequences, 40% to 45% of them found once; the top ten carry about 3.8%. CDR3 length: 13 residues. CDR1 SNHLY and CDR2 FYNNEI come from the germline V gene. Sequences were obtained from blood. The chain recombines TRBV2 with TRBJ2-5, with D maybe TRBD2 (5 bases). The end of the DNA fits TRBJ2-7 better, so the J call may be wrong. The sequence was obtained from a young woman in good health. The CDR3 nucleotides read TGTGCCAGCAGTGATTCCCCAGGAGGCGAGCAGTACTTC. It is translated as CASSDSPGGEQYF.